This T cell receptor (beta chain) came from a study of CDR3 diversity in severe acne. The CDR3 is 12 amino acids. Germline CDR1 SQVTM, CDR2 ANQGSEA. Trimming shortened V by 2 bases and J by 4 bases, and 9 bases separated the two germline ends. MiXCR, applied by TCRdb to the PCR reads, yields one record per CDR3 protein. Among some 90,000 distinct CDR3 sequences listed, approximately 49% were seen once. The sample was blood. The V and J genes are TRBV29-1 and TRBJ2-7; D not certain. The TCR sequence derives from a male donor with severe acne vulgaris. CDR3: CSVEILAYEQYF. CDR3 nucleotide sequence: TGCAGCGTTGAAATCCTCGCGTACGAGCAGTACTTC.